This passage covers 14 T cell receptor beta chains from one sample sequenced in a study of lymphopenia after photon versus proton radiotherapy. The data were produced by immunoSEQ multiplex PCR, yet TCRdb's version contains in-frame clones alone and is incomplete. The data contain under 70,000 clones, around 93% of them seen just once; the ten biggest clones take up approximately 2.1%. The material sequenced was peripheral blood, taken from a patient treated with photon-based radiotherapy. These TCRs come from a woman aged 40 to 55 with cholangiocarcinoma.

The rearrangement joins TRBV7-9 to TRBJ2-3, with 11 bases matching TRBD2. This CDR3 region has 16 residues. In germline, CDR1 is SEHNR, CDR2 FQNEAQ (reference sequence). After removal of 1 base from V and 3 bases from J, the junction contained 3 bases not matched to a gene. The CDR3 spells CASSLEGLADTDTQYF. Written as DNA, the CDR3 is TGTGCCAGCAGCTTAGAGGGACTAGCGGATACAGATACGCAGTATTTT.

The V gene is TRBV6-5, the J gene TRBJ1-1; 8 bases map to TRBD1. V lost 0 bases and J lost 8; bases outside the gene matches: 2. This CDR3 has 13 amino acids. Germline CDR1 reads MNHEY; CDR2 reads SVGAGI. CDR3 residues: CASSYSGTGEAFF. In DNA, the CDR3 is TGTGCCAGCAGTTACTCAGGGACAGGAGAAGCTTTCTTT.

Worth noting for this clone: This sample includes further DNA sequences coding for the same CDR3. The CDR3 DNA reads as TGTGCCAGCAGCGTAGGAGACACTGAAGCTTTCTTT. Amino acids: CASSVGDTEAFF. The chain employs TRBV9 and TRBJ1-1; no clear D gene. The V gene lost 0 bases and the J gene lost 3 bases, with 3 bases spanning the gap. The CDR3 spans 12 residues. Germline assignment: CDR1 SGDLS and CDR2 YYNGEE.

The chain carries TRBV15 and TRBJ1-2; perhaps TRBD1 as D (5 bases). Trimming shortened V by 4 bases and J by 6 bases, and 15 bases separated the two germline ends. The germline CDR1 and CDR2 sequences are LNHNV and YYDKDF (reference sequence). CDR3 length: 14 amino acids. CDR3 amino acids: CATSKGSPRDGYTF. The DNA for the CDR3 is TGTGCCACCAGCAAGGGGTCCCCCAGGGATGGCTACACCTTC.

The chain couples TRBV6-1 to TRBJ2-1, with D uncertain. This CDR3 has 15 residues. Germline V CDR1 and CDR2: MNHNS, SASEGT. Trimming removed 8 bases from V and 7 bases from J, with 21 bases in between. The CDR3 nucleotides read TGTGCCAGCCTCCTTCCCGCCCCGACCAGGAATGAGCAGTTCTTC. Translation gives CASLLPAPTRNEQFF.

The rearrangement links TRBV6-5 to TRBJ2-1; 9 positions match TRBD2. Losses at the gene ends were 0 bases for V and 9 bases for J; bases not matched to a gene: 9. This CDR3 is built from 16 residues. The germline V gene has CDR1 MNHEY and CDR2 SVGAGI. CDR3 nucleotides: TGTGCCAGCAGTTACTCCCGGCGGGAGGGATCCCGTGAGCAGTTCTTC. It yields the protein CASSYSRREGSREQFF.

This clone occurred a few times. V and J are TRBV30 and TRBJ2-5; 11 bases agree with TRBD1. The germline gives CDR1 GTSNPN, CDR2 SVGIG (reference sequence). The CDR3 loop spans 15 amino acids. The V and J ends lost 5 bases and 4 bases, in that order; junction bases with no gene match: 9. The CDR3 loop reads CAWGLGQGVGETQYF. Written as DNA, the CDR3 is TGTGCCTGGGGCCTGGGACAGGGGGTGGGAGAGACCCAGTACTTC.

The chain couples TRBV28 to TRBJ1-2; 9 positions agree with TRBD1. J lost 8 bases, V lost 5 bases, and 6 bases had no gene match. The CDR3 length is 13 residues. Germline lookup yields CDR1 MDHEN and CDR2 SYDVKM. For the CDR3, the DNA is TGTGCCAGCAGTCCGTCGGGGACAGGGGGCTACACCTTC. It is translated as CASSPSGTGGYTF.

The V and J genes are TRBV28 and TRBJ2-1, with 11 positions matching TRBD2. CDR1 MDHEN and CDR2 SYDVKM come from the germline V gene. The CDR3 runs 17 residues. V dropped 5 bases and J dropped 2; count of bases not matched to a gene: 8. CDR3 protein: CASSGGPSGGTYNEQFF. In nucleotides, the CDR3 is TGTGCCAGCAGTGGTGGCCCTAGCGGGGGGACCTACAATGAGCAGTTCTTC.

The chain joins TRBV12-5 to TRBJ1-4; D gene unclear. CDR3 length: 14 amino acids. The V and J ends lost 7 bases and 5 bases respectively, with 14 bases between them. CDR1 and CDR2 from the germline V gene are LGHNT and FRNRAP. DNA for the CDR3: TGTGCTAGTGCCCCGTCTGGGCGGAATGAAAAACTGTTTTTT. Protein sequence: CASAPSGRNEKLFF.

The CDR3 sequence: CASSPDRSTGAFF. DNA for the CDR3: TGTGCCAGCAGTCCTGACAGATCAACGGGGGCTTTCTTT. The chain couples TRBV6-5 to TRBJ1-1; TRBD1 is a possible D gene (5 bases). Trimming removed 5 bases at V and 11 bases at J, with 18 bases between. There are 13 residues in the CDR3. Germline values: CDR1 MNHEY, CDR2 SVGAGI.

V and J are TRBV5-1 and TRBJ2-7; 7 bases map to TRBD1. The CDR3 length is 11 residues. The germline gives CDR1 SGHRS, CDR2 YFSETQ. With 4 bases clipped from V and 7 bases from J, the junction kept 2 bases outside the gene matches. The CDR3 DNA reads TGCGCCAGCAGCCAGGGACAGGAGCAGTACTTC. It specifies CASSQGQEQYF.

To note about this clone: The junction does not match germline at one end; this may be a read error. The chain joins TRBV28 to TRBJ1-2, with unresolved D. In germline, CDR1 is MDHEN, CDR2 SYDVKM. This CDR3 has 12 residues. Here the CDR3 reads CASSQDPTRESF. CDR3 coding DNA: TGTGCCAGCAGCCAGGACCCGACAAGGGAATCCTTC.

The V call is TRBV29-1, the J call TRBJ1-1, with unresolved D. Germline CDR1 and CDR2: SQVTM and ANQGSEA. This CDR3 is 13 amino acids long. V was trimmed by 2 bases and J by 1 base, leaving 8 bases between them. CDR3 sequence reads: CSVEYSENTEAFF. DNA for the CDR3: TGCAGCGTTGAATATTCGGAGAACACTGAAGCTTTCTTT.